The 14 T cell receptor beta chains below all came from one sample that was sequenced in a study of blood T cells in healthy people across ages. A J-beta primer mix and a sample-barcoded 5' primer were used in a second PCR of roughly 6 to 11 cycles. From the 5' RACE reads, TCRdb called clonotypes with MiXCR, one entry per CDR3 protein. Altogether approximately 900,000 distinct CDR3 sequences are present, 29% being singletons, with the ten largest covering more than 8.5%. The sample was also linked to a second study, of T cells of mothers and their children.

The specimen was blood. The source of these receptors is a woman in her thirties or forties in good health.

This clonotype appeared many times. The chain links TRBV3-1 to TRBJ1-6, with 7 nucleotides matching TRBD1. The germline V gene encodes CDR1 LGHDT and CDR2 YNNKEL (reference sequence). V gave up 4 bases and J gave up 0 bases; unmatched junction bases: 6. The CDR3 runs 17 residues. The CDR3 loop reads CASSLRTGSSYNSPLHF. Written as DNA, the CDR3 is TGTGCCAGCAGCCTTCGGACAGGAAGCTCCTATAATTCACCCCTCCACTTT.

This clonotype was counted at least ten times. The chain uses TRBV6-4 and TRBJ2-3; D perhaps matches TRBD2 (6 bases). Trimming cost V 0 bases and J 0 bases, with 7 bases left between them. Germline CDR1 MRHNA, CDR2 SNTAGT. The CDR3 covers 15 residues. The DNA for the CDR3 is TGTGCCAGCAGTGACTCGGCGGGGAGCACAGATACGCAGTATTTT. Translation gives CASSDSAGSTDTQYF.

In this sample, this clonotype turned up many times. This chain links TRBV28 with TRBJ2-4; D is possibly TRBD2 (5 bases). CDR3 size: 16 residues. Germline CDR1 MDHEN, CDR2 SYDVKM. V lost 3 bases to trimming and J lost 3 bases, with 15 bases between them. CDR3 bases: TGTGCCAGCAGTTTCCCTCTGAGAAGCGGCAAAAACATTCAGTACTTC. Its translation is CASSFPLRSGKNIQYF.

The chain recombines TRBV7-9 with TRBJ1-2; D is uncertain. This CDR3 region has 13 residues. Per the germline V gene, CDR1 is SEHNR and CDR2 is FQNEAQ (reference sequence). V lost 5 bases and J lost 6, with 13 bases in between. The CDR3 nucleotides are TGTGCCAGCAGCACAAACAGAGAGAATGGCTACACCTTC. It specifies CASSTNRENGYTF.

V gene TRBV28 combines with J gene TRBJ2-7; unclear D gene. CDR3 length: 14 residues. V dropped 6 bases and J dropped 0 bases, with 12 bases sitting between them. Germline V lookup: CDR1 MDHEN, CDR2 SYDVKM. This CDR3 reads CASRFTTGSYEQYF. CDR3 DNA: TGTGCCAGCAGATTCACCACGGGCTCCTACGAGCAGTACTTC. Supplemented by reference TRBV28 and TRBJ2-7, the full variable domain reads DVKVTQSSRYLVKRTGEKVFLECVQDMDHENMFWYRQDPGLGLRLIYFSYDVKMKEKGDIPEGYSVSREKKERFSLILESASTNQTSMYLCASRFTTGSYEQYFGPGTRLTVT.

This clonotype was seen a few times. The J gene is TRBJ1-6, the V gene TRBV4-3; D is unresolved. The CDR3 has 17 residues. Germline assignment: CDR1 LGHNA and CDR2 YSLEER. Trimming pared 4 bases from V and 6 bases from J, leaving 19 bases between. The CDR3 spells CASSPRRIEIINSPLHF. DNA for the CDR3: TGCGCCAGCAGCCCAAGACGAATAGAAATAATTAATTCACCCCTCCACTTT.

The genes are TRBV20-1 and TRBJ2-3; 8 bases fit TRBD2. The length of the CDR3 is 15 residues. Germline loops: CDR1 DFQATT, CDR2 SNEGSKA (reference sequence). The V segment lost 3 bases and the J segment 0 bases; nucleotides outside the gene matches: 5. The CDR3 DNA reads TGCAGTGCTAGGGGAACTAGCGGAAGCACAGATACGCAGTATTTT. Its protein is CSARGTSGSTDTQYF.

This chain uses TRBV4-1 with TRBJ1-2; maybe TRBD1 (5 bases). Deletions cut 5 bases from V and 8 bases from J, with 30 bases between. In germline, CDR1 is MGHRA, CDR2 YSYEKL. This CDR3 has 18 amino acids. The CDR3 DNA reads as TGCGCCAGCAGCACACAGAAGACAGATAGTGGGGGACCGGGGGGCTACACCTTC. Translating it yields CASSTQKTDSGGPGGYTF.

This clonotype was picked up many times. The chain uses TRBV30 and TRBJ1-2, with D unclear. V was shortened by 2 bases and J by 2 bases, with 3 bases between the two germline ends. In germline, CDR1 is GTSNPN, CDR2 SVGIG (reference sequence). The CDR3 is 11 amino acids. The CDR3 DNA sequence: TGTGCCTGGAGTAAAAACTATGGCTACACCTTC. As protein: CAWSKNYGYTF.

Details on this clonotype: The germline gene is not matched at one end of the junction; a read error may be the cause. The rearrangement links TRBV5-1 to TRBJ2-4; D tentatively fits TRBD1 or TRBD2 (7 bases each). This CDR3 comprises 16 residues. Germline V CDR1 and CDR2: SGHRS, YFSETQ. The CDR3 DNA sequence: TGCGCCAGCAGCTTGGTACAGGGGAGGGCCAAAAACATTCGGTACTTC. Translated: CASSLVQGRAKNIRYF.

J is TRBJ2-1 and V is TRBV5-1; TRBD1 aligns across 11 bases. CDR1 SGHRS and CDR2 YFSETQ come from the germline V gene. The CDR3 loop spans 19 amino acids. The trim removed 3 bases at V and 8 bases at J, leaving 19 bases unmatched. The CDR3 DNA follows: TGCGCCAGCAGCTCCCGGACAGGGGGCTCAGTCACAGCTCAATATGAGCAGTTCTTC. It codes for CASSSRTGGSVTAQYEQFF. Using reference TRBV5-1 and TRBJ2-1 for the parts outside the CDR3, the full variable domain is KAGVTQTPRYLIKTRGQQVTLSCSPISGHRSVSWYQQTPGQGLQFLFEYFSETQRNKGNFPGRFSGRQFSNSRSEMNVSTLELGDSALYLCASSSRTGGSVTAQYEQFFGPGTRLTVL.

The table lists this clonotype with a few counts. An end of the junction does not agree with germline; a read error may underlie this. CDR3: CAASVGTGFGRNEQFF. CDR3 DNA: TGTGCCGCCAGTGTTGGGACAGGGTTTGGACGCAATGAGCAGTTCTTC. The J gene is TRBJ2-1, the V gene TRBV24-1, with TRBD1 identical over 9 bases. Germline assignment: CDR1 KGHDR and CDR2 SFDVKD. This CDR3 spans 16 amino acids.

This clonotype was observed a few times. Its ends do not fully match the called genes, so a read error is possible. The V and J genes are TRBV28 and TRBJ1-2, with D perhaps matching TRBD1 (6 bases). The CDR3 sequence is 13 residues long. The germline CDR1 and CDR2 sequences are MDHEN and SYDVKM. The CDR3 loop is CAGSFTRGYGYTF. CDR3 sequence (DNA): TGTGCCGGCAGTTTCACCAGGGGCTATGGCTACACCTTC.

The chain links TRBV20-1 to TRBJ1-2, with no clear D. V was shortened by 8 bases and J by 0 bases, with 22 bases between the two germline ends. Per the germline V gene, CDR1 is DFQATT and CDR2 is SNEGSKA (reference sequence). CDR3 length: 16 amino acids. The CDR3 reads CSTKAAGGIANYGYTF. CDR3 in DNA: TGCAGTACCAAGGCCGCCGGAGGGATTGCTAACTATGGCTACACCTTC.